These T cell receptor beta chains were read from a single sample in a study of cytomegalovirus exposure and HLA in healthy donors. The table came from immunoSEQ multiplex PCR; TCRdb's copy has only in-frame clones and leaves some out. Of 100,000 to 150,000 clones listed, 75% to 90% are singletons. The sequenced sample was PBMCs. All receptors come from a woman aged 18-30 years in good health and CMV-seronegative. The CDR3 runs from the conserved cysteine through the conserved F or W. Fields, in order: J gene, V gene, CDR3 protein.

j_call: TRBJ1-1; v_call: TRBV6-1; cdr3_aa: CASSEANRVNAFF
j_call: TRBJ2-6; v_call: TRBV19; cdr3_aa: CASSSWTGGRPGANVLTF
j_call: TRBJ2-7; v_call: TRBV7-9; cdr3_aa: CASSWGQGGYEQYF
j_call: TRBJ2-5; v_call: TRBV30; cdr3_aa: CAWSPTGGTQYF
j_call: TRBJ1-1; v_call: TRBV6-5; cdr3_aa: CASSSQGTEAFF
j_call: TRBJ1-4; v_call: TRBV5-1; cdr3_aa: CASSPAGARDEKLFF
j_call: TRBJ2-2; v_call: TRBV6-5; cdr3_aa: CASSSSTSGRAGELFF
j_call: TRBJ1-1; v_call: TRBV30; cdr3_aa: CAWGQASTEAFF
j_call: TRBJ1-1; v_call: TRBV28; cdr3_aa: CASSFTGEAFF
j_call: TRBJ2-1; v_call: TRBV5-4; cdr3_aa: CASREAGGQGEQFF
j_call: TRBJ2-1; v_call: TRBV9; cdr3_aa: CASSVDPGTSFHEQFF
j_call: TRBJ2-7; v_call: TRBV4-1; cdr3_aa: CASSHPGGSYEQYF
j_call: TRBJ2-7; v_call: TRBV28; cdr3_aa: CASTSGGGSSYEQYF
j_call: TRBJ2-3; v_call: TRBV11-1; cdr3_aa: CASSSGLVLRTDTQYF
j_call: TRBJ2-7; v_call: TRBV12-5; cdr3_aa: CASDRFSYEQYF
j_call: TRBJ1-1; v_call: TRBV2; cdr3_aa: CASTAGLGNTEAFF
j_call: TRBJ1-2; v_call: TRBV6-5; cdr3_aa: CASSGLTGALGGYTF
j_call: TRBJ2-7; v_call: TRBV14; cdr3_aa: CASSHGGMASYEQYF
j_call: TRBJ2-1; v_call: TRBV5-1; cdr3_aa: CASSSRVDEQFF
j_call: TRBJ2-2; v_call: TRBV7-3; cdr3_aa: CASSSQGNTGELFF
j_call: TRBJ1-2; v_call: TRBV7-8; cdr3_aa: CASSLSGREGYGYTF
j_call: TRBJ1-2; v_call: TRBV7-9; cdr3_aa: CASSLAGQVYGYTF
j_call: TRBJ2-7; v_call: TRBV10-2; cdr3_aa: CATSTDTYEQYF
j_call: TRBJ2-7; v_call: TRBV27; cdr3_aa: CASSSGLGEQYF
j_call: TRBJ1-1; v_call: TRBV10-2; cdr3_aa: CASTGIWLDTEAFF
j_call: TRBJ2-7; v_call: TRBV19; cdr3_aa: CASSGQGAPDEQYF
j_call: TRBJ2-7; v_call: TRBV11-3; cdr3_aa: CASSPGGYSPSYEQYF
j_call: TRBJ1-4; v_call: TRBV18; cdr3_aa: CASSPGGSTVGGYEKLFF
j_call: TRBJ1-3; v_call: TRBV7-8; cdr3_aa: CASSLKRDTIYF
j_call: TRBJ2-7; v_call: TRBV9; cdr3_aa: CASSVGTTHHEQYF
j_call: TRBJ1-1; v_call: TRBV25-1; cdr3_aa: CASSVLKNTEAFF
j_call: TRBJ2-7; v_call: TRBV11-3; cdr3_aa: CASSTGLALNPNFYEQYF
j_call: TRBJ2-3; v_call: TRBV11-2; cdr3_aa: CASTADRVYSGTQYF
j_call: TRBJ1-1; v_call: TRBV10-3; cdr3_aa: CARPGQTNTEAFF